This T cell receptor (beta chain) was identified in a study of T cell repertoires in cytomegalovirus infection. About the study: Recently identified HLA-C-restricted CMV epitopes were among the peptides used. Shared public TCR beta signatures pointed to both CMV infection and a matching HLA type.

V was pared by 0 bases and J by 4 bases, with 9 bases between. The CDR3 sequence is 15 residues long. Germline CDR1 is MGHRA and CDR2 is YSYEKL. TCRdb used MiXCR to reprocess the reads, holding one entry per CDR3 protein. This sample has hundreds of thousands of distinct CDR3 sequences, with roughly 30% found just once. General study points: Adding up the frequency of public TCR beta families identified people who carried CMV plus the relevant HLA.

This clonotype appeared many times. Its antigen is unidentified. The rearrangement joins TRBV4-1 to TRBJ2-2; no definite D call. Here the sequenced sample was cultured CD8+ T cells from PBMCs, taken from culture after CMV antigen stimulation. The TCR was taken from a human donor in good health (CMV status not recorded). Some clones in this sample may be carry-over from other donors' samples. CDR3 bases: TGCGCCAGCAGCCAAGAAGATCCGTTCACCGGGGAGCTGTTTTTT. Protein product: CASSQEDPFTGELFF.